This TCR beta chain derives from a study of blood T cell repertoires in COVID-19. Data came from immunoSEQ multiplex PCR; TCRdb stores just in-frame clones and leaves some out. The table records around 250,000 clones, approximately 80% of them present only once. This CDR3 spans 16 amino acids. V dropped 1 base and J dropped 4; count of bases not matched to a gene: 6. Germline V gene lookup returns CDR1 LGHDT and CDR2 YNNKEL (reference sequence). This clone has a single count. This chain uses TRBV3-1 (or the pseudogene TRBV3-2) with TRBJ1-1; the match to TRBD1 covers 10 bases. The specimen was peripheral blood. The clonotype was recovered from a woman aged 18-29 years with acute or convalescent COVID-19. CDR3 bases: TGTGCCAGCAGCCAAGGCGACAGGGGGCTTAGCACTGAAGCTTTCTTT. As protein: CASSQGDRGLSTEAFF.